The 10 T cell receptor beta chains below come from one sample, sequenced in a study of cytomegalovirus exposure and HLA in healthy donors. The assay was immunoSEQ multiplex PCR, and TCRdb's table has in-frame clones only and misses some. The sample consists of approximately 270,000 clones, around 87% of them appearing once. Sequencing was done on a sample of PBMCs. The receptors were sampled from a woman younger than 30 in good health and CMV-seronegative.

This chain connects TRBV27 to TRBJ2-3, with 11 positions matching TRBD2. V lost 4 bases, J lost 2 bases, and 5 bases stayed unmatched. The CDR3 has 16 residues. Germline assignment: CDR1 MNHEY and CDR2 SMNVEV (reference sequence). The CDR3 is CASSSRLAGITDTQYF. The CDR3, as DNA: TGTGCCAGCAGTTCCCGACTAGCGGGGATCACAGATACGCAGTATTTT.

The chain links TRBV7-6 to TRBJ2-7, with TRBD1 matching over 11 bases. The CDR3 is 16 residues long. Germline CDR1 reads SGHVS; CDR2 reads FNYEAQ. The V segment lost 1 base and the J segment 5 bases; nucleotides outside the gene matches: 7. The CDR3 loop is CASSLGRDRGFNEQYF. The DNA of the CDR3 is TGTGCCAGCAGCTTAGGCCGGGACAGGGGGTTCAACGAGCAGTACTTC. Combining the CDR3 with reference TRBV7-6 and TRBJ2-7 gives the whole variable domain GAGVSQSPRYKVTKRGQDVALRCDPISGHVSLYWYRQALGQGPEFLTYFNYEAQQDKSGLPNDRFSAERPEGSISTLTIQRTEQRDSAMYRCASSLGRDRGFNEQYFGPGTRLTVT.

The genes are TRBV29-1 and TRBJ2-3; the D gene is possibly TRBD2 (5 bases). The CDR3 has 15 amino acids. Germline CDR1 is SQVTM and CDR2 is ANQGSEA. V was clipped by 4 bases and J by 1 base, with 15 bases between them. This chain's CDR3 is CSVAGSGNRTDTQYF. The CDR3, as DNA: TGCAGCGTTGCGGGCAGCGGAAATCGCACAGATACGCAGTATTTT.

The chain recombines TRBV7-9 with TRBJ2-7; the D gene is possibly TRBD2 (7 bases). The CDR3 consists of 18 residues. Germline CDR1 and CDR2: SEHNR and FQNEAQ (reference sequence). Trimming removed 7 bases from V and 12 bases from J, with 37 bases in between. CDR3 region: CASTRGGKFVGDGKKRYV. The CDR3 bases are TGTGCCAGCACCAGGGGAGGGAAATTTGTGGGGGACGGGAAAAAACGGTACGTC.

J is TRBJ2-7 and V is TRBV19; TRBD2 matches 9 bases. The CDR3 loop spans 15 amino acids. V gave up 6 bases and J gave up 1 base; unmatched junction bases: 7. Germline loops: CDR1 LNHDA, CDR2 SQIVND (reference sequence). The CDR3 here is CASSRRTSGSYEQYF. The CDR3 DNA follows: TGTGCCAGTAGCCGACGAACTAGCGGGTCCTACGAGCAGTACTTC.

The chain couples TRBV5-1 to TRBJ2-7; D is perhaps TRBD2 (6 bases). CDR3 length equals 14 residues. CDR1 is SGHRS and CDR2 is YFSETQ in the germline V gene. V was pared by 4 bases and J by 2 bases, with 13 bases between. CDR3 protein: CASSGHGGTYEQYV. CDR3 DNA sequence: TGCGCCAGCAGCGGACACGGGGGAACCTACGAGCAGTACGTC.

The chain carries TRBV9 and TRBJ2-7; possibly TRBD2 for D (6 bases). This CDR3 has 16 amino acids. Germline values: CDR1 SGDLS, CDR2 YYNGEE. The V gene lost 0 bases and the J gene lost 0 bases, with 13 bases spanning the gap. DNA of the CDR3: TGTGCCAGCAGCGTAGGACTAGTTGCGTCCTCCTACGAGCAGTACGTC. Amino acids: CASSVGLVASSYEQYV.

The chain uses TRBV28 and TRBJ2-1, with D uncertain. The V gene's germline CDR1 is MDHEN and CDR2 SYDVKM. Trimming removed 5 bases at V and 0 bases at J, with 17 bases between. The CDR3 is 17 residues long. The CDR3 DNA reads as TGTGCCAGCAGTCCCGAAAGATTAGAGAGCTCCTACAATGAGCAGTTCTTC. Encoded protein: CASSPERLESSYNEQFF.

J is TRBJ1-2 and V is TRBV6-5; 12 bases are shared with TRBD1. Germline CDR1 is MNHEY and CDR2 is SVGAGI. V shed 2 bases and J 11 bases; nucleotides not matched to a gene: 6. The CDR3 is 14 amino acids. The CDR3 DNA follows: TGTGCCAGCAGTTACGGGGACAGGGGGCCCAATTACACCTTC. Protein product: CASSYGDRGPNYTF.

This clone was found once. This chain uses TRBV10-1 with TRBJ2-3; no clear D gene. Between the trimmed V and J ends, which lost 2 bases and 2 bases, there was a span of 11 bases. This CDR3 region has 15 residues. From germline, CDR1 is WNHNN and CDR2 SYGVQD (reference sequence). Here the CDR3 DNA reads TGCGCCAGCAGTGAGGAGGATACGAACACAGATACGCAGTATTTT. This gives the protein CASSEEDTNTDTQYF.